Listed below are T cell receptor beta chains from one sample, sequenced in a study of T-cell memory formation after mild COVID-19. TCRdb re-called the 5' RACE reads through MiXCR, storing one row per CDR3 protein. In the table there are fewer than 550,000 distinct CDR3 sequences, roughly 20% of which are singletons. The sequencing sample was made of PBMCs or a T cell subset sorted from them (not recorded which). The receptor set was obtained from an adult woman who had mild COVID-19 (a few samples of this study predate the infection). Cell type and time point are not known. Both conserved end residues are part of each CDR3. Fields, in order: J gene, V gene, D gene, clone size, CDR3 DNA, CDR3 protein. The D gene is left open where the match is weak. For some rows the clone size is stated as once, few or many, or as a class when expanded; others skip it.

>TRBJ2-7|TRBV4-3|-|-
TGCGCCAGCAGCCAAGAGTGGAGGGGACCCTCCTACGAGCAGTACTTC
CASSQEWRGPSYEQYF
>TRBJ1-3|TRBV5-1|-|-
TGCGCCAGCAGCTTGGACAGGGCTGACACCATATATTTT
CASSLDRADTIYF
>TRBJ2-5|TRBV29-1|TRBD1|few
TGCAGCGTCGGTTACTGGACAGGGGAGGGGACCCAGTACTTC
CSVGYWTGEGTQYF
>TRBJ2-1|TRBV7-6|TRBD2|-
TGTGCCAGCAGCTTAGATCCCGGGACTAGCCTCCCTGAGCAGTTCTTC
CASSLDPGTSLPEQFF
>TRBJ2-3|TRBV7-8|-|few
TGTGCCAGCAGCTTAAGGGAGACCCTGGATACGCAGTATTTT
CASSLRETLDTQYF
>TRBJ2-3|TRBV7-9|-|-
TGTGCCAGCAGCCAAGTAGGGTCAGATACGCAGTATTTT
CASSQVGSDTQYF
>TRBJ2-3|TRBV7-2|TRBD2|few
TGTGCCAGCAGCTTCGGGACTAGGTCGGATACGCAGTATTTT
CASSFGTRSDTQYF
>TRBJ1-1|TRBV2|-|few
TGTGCCAGCAGTGAGTACACGGGGGGAGCTTTCTTT
CASSEYTGGAFF
>TRBJ2-6|TRBV5-5|-|few
TGTGCCAGCATTCCGGGAACTGGGGCCAACGTCCTGACTTTC
CASIPGTGANVLTF
>TRBJ2-5|TRBV6-2/TRBV6-3|-|few
TGTGCCAGCAGGACTGGGGGGGAGACCCAGTACTTC
CASRTGGETQYF